This T cell receptor beta chain came from a study of metastatic and nonmetastatic thyroid tumors. The table lists this clone with many counts. Using MiXCR, TCRdb reanalyzed the PCR reads. The table shows some 90,000 clones, with 8% to 9.5% occurring only once. The V end lost 5 bases, the J end lost 0 bases, and 12 bases lay between the germline ends. The CDR3 contains 15 residues. CDR1 and CDR2 (germline): SGHTA, FQGTGA. Before thyroid surgery, none of the patients had received any treatment. Material for sequencing was blood. J is TRBJ2-3 and V is TRBV7-3, with a tentative D call TRBD2 (5 bases). The clonotype was recovered from a female donor with papillary thyroid cancer or a benign thyroid nodule (not recorded which). Some clones in this sample may be carry-over from other donors' samples. The CDR3 here is CASSPRVASTDTQYF. CDR3 sequence (DNA): TGTGCCAGCAGCCCGCGGGTAGCTAGCACAGATACGCAGTATTTT.